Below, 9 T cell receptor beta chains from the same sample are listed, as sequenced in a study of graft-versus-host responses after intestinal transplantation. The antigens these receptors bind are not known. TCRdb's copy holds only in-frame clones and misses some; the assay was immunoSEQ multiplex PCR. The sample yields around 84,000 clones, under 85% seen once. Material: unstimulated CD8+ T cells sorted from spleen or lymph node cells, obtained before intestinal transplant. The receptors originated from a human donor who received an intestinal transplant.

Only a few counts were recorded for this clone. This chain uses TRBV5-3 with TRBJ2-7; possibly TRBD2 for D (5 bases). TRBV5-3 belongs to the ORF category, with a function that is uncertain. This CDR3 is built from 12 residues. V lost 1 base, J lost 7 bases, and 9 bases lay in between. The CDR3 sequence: CARSLKTGEQYF. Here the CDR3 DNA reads TGTGCCAGAAGCTTGAAGACGGGGGAGCAGTACTTC.

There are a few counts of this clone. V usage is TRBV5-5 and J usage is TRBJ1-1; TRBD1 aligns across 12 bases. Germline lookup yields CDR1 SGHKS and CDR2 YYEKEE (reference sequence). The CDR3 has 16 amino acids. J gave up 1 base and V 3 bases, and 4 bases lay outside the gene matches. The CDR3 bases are TGTGCCAGCAGCTCGGGACAGGGGGCAGGGAACACTGAAGCTTTCTTT. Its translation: CASSSGQGAGNTEAFF.

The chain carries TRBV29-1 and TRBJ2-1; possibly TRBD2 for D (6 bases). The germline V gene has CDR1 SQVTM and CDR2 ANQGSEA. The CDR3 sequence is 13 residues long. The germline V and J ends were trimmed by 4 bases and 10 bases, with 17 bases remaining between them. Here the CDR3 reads CSVAGVGFWEQFF. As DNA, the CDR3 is TGCAGCGTTGCGGGGGTCGGTTTTTGGGAGCAGTTCTTC.

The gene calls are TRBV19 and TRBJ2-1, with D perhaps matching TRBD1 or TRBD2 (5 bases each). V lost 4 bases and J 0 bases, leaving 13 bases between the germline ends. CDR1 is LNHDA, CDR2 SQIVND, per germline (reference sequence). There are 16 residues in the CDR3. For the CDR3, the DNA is TGTGCCAGTAGTAGGGGGTGGTGGAGCTCCTACAATGAGCAGTTCTTC. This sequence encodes CASSRGWWSSYNEQFF.

The chain's CDR3 is CASSLGGYYGYTF. The CDR3 nucleotides read TGTGCCAGCAGTTTAGGGGGCTACTATGGCTACACCTTC. The chain recombines TRBV27 with TRBJ1-2; tentatively, D is TRBD1 (6 bases). The germline V gene has CDR1 MNHEY and CDR2 SMNVEV (reference sequence). V was clipped by 2 bases and J by 3 bases, with 7 bases between them. This CDR3 region has 13 residues.

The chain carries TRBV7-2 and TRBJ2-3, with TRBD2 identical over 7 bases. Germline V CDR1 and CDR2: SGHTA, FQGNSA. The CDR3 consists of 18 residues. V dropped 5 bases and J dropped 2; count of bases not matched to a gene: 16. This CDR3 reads CASSIPSLGGDLTDTQYF. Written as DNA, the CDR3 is TGTGCCAGCAGCATACCTTCTCTGGGGGGGGACCTCACAGATACGCAGTATTTT.

CDR3 DNA: TGTGCCACCAGGGGGGCCAAAAACATTCAGTACTTC. Protein sequence: CATRGAKNIQYF. The gene calls are TRBV10-3 and TRBJ2-4; TRBD1 agrees at 7 bases. Germline V CDR1 and CDR2: ENHRY, SYGVKD. V shed 10 bases, J shed 1 base, and the junction held 1 base outside the gene matches. This CDR3 contains 12 residues.

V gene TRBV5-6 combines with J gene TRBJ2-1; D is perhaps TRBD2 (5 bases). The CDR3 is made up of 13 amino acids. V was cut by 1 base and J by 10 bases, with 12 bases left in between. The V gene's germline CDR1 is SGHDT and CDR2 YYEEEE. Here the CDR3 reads CASSLILEREQFF. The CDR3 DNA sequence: TGTGCCAGCAGCTTGATACTAGAGCGGGAGCAGTTCTTC.

CDR3 amino acids: CASTRGNEKLFF. Here the CDR3 DNA reads TGTGCCAGCACCCGGGGGAATGAAAAACTGTTTTTT. The rearrangement joins TRBV27 to TRBJ1-4, with D possibly matching TRBD1 (5 bases). The CDR3 has 12 amino acids. Per the germline V gene, CDR1 is MNHEY and CDR2 is SMNVEV (reference sequence). The V and J ends lost 7 bases and 5 bases respectively, with 8 bases between them.